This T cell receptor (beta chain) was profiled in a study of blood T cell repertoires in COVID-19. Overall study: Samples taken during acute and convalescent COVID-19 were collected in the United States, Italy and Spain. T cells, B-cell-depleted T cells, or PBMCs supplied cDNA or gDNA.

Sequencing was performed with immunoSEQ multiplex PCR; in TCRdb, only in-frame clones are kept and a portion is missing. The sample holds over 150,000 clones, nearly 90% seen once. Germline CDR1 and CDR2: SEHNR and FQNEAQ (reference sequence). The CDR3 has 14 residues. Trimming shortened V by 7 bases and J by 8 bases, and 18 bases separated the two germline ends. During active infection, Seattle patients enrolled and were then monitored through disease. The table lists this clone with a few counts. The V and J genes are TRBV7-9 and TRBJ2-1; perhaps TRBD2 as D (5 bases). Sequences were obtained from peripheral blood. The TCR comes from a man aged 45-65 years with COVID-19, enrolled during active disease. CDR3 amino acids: CASISRGSVHEQFF. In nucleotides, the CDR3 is TGTGCCAGCATCTCTAGAGGTAGCGTCCATGAGCAGTTCTTC.